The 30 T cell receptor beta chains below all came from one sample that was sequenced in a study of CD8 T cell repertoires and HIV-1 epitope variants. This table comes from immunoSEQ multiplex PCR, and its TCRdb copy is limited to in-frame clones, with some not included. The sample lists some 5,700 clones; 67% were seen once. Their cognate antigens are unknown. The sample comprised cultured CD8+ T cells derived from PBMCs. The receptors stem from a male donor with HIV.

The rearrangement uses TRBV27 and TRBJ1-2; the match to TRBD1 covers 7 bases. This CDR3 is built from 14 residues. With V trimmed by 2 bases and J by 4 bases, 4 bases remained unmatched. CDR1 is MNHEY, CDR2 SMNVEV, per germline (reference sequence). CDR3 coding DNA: TGTGCCAGCAGTTTAGGGGGACAGACCTATGGCTACACCTTC. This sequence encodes CASSLGGQTYGYTF.

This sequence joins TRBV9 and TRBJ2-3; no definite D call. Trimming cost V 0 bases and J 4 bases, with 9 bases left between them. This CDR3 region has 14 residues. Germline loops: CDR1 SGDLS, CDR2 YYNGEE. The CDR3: CASSVALYADTQYF. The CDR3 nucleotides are TGTGCCAGCAGCGTAGCCCTTTACGCAGATACGCAGTATTTT.

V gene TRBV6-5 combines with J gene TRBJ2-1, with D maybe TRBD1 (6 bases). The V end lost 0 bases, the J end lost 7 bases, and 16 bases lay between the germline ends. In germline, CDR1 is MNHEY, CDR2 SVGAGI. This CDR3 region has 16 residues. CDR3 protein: CASSYSGRGRRNEQFF. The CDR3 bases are TGTGCCAGCAGTTACTCGGGCAGGGGAAGGCGAAATGAGCAGTTCTTC.

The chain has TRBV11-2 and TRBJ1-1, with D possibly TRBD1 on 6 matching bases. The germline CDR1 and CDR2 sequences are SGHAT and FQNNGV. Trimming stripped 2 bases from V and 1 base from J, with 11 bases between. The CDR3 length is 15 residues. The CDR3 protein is CASSLTGAGNTEAFF. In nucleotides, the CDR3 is TGTGCCAGCAGCTTAACGGGGGCGGGGAACACTGAAGCTTTCTTT.

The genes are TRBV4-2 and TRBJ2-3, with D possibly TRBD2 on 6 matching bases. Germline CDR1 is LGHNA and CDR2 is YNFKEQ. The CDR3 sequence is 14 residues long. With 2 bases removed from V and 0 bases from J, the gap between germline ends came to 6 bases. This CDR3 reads CASSQLASTDTQYF. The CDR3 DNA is TGTGCCAGCAGCCAACTAGCGAGCACAGATACGCAGTATTTT.

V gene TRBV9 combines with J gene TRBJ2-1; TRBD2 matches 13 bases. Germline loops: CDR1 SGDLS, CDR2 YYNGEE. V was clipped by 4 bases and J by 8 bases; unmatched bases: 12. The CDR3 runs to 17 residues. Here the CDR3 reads CASSTGTSGESRDEQFF. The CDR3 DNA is TGTGCCAGCAGCACCGGGACTAGCGGGGAATCGAGGGATGAGCAGTTCTTC.

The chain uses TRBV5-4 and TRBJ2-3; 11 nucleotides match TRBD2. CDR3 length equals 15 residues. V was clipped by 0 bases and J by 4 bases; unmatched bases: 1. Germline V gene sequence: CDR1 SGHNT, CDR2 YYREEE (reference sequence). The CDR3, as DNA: TGTGCCAGCAGCTTGGAACTAGCGGGAGCAGATACGCAGTATTTT. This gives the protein CASSLELAGADTQYF.

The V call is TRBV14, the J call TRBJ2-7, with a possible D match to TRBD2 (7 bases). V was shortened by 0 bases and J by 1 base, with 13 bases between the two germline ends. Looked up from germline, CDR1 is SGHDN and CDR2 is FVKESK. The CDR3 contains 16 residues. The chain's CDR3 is CASSQDWGGGSYEQYF. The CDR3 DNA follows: TGTGCCAGCAGCCAAGATTGGGGAGGGGGTTCCTACGAGCAGTACTTC.

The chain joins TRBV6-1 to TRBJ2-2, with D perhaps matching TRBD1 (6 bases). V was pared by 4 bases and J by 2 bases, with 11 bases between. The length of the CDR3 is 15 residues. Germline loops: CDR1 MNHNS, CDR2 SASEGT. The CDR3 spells CASSGNRANTGELFF. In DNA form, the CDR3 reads TGTGCCAGCAGTGGCAACAGGGCAAACACCGGGGAGCTGTTTTTT.

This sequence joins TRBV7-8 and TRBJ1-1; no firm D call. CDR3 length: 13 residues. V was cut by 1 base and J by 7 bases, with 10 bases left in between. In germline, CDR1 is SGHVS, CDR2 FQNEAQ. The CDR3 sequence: CASSLGPSDEAFF. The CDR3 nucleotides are TGTGCCAGCAGCTTAGGCCCGTCGGATGAAGCTTTCTTT.

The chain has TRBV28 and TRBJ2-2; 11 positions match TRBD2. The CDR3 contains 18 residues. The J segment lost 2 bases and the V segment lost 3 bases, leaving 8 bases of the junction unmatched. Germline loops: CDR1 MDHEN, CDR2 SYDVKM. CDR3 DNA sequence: TGTGCCAGCAGTTTTACGACTAGCGGGAACTTAAACACCGGGGAGCTGTTTTTT. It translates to CASSFTTSGNLNTGELFF.

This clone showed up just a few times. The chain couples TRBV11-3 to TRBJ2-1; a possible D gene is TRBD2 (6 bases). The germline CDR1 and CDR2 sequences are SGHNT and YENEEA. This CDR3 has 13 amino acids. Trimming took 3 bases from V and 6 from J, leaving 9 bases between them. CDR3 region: CASSFEGGNEQFF. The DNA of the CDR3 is TGTGCCAGCAGCTTTGAGGGAGGCAATGAGCAGTTCTTC. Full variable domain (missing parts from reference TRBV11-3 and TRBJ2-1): EAGVVQSPRYKIIEKKQPVAFWCNPISGHNTLYWYLQNLGQGPELLIRYENEEAVDDSQLPKDRFSAERLKGVDSTLKIQPAELGDSAVYLCASSFEGGNEQFFGPGTRLTVL.

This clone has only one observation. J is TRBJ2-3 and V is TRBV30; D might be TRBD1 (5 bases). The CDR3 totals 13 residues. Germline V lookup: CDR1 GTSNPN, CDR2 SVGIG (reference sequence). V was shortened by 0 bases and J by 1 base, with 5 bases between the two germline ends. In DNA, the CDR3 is TGTGCCTGGAGTGTAGGGGGCACAGATACGCAGTATTTT. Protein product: CAWSVGGTDTQYF.

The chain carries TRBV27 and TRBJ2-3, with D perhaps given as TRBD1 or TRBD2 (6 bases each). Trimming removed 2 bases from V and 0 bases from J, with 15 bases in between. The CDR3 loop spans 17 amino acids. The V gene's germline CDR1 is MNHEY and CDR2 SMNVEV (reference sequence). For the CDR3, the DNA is TGTGCCAGCAGTTTAAGGGGGGACTTCACTAGCACAGATACGCAGTATTTT. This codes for CASSLRGDFTSTDTQYF.

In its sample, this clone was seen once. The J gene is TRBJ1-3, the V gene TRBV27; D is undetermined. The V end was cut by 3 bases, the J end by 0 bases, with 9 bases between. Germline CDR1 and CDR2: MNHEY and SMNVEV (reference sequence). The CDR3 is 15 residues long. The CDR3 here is CASSLSRSSGNTIYF. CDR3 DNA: TGTGCCAGCAGTTTGTCACGGAGCTCTGGAAACACCATATATTTT.

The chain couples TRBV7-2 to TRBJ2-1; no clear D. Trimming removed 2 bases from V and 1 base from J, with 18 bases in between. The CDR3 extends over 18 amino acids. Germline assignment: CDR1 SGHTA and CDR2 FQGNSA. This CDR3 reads CASSLIIREALSYNEQFF. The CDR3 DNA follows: TGTGCCAGCAGCTTAATAATAAGGGAAGCCCTATCCTACAATGAGCAGTTCTTC.

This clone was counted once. This CDR3 reads CASSQDSAGGSTGELFF. CDR3 DNA: TGCGCCAGCAGCCAAGATTCGGCGGGAGGGAGCACCGGGGAGCTGTTTTTT. The chain employs TRBV4-3 and TRBJ2-2; TRBD2 agrees at 9 bases. The CDR3 spans 17 residues. The V gene end was trimmed by 0 bases and the J gene end by 4 bases; junction bases not matched to a gene: 6. Germline V lookup: CDR1 LGHNA, CDR2 YSLEER.

The CDR3 sequence is CASSLSGTESSGNTIYF. CDR3 nucleotides: TGTGCCAGCAGTTTATCCGGAACGGAGAGCTCTGGAAACACCATATATTTT. This chain joins TRBV28 and TRBJ1-3; no clear D. The V gene's germline CDR1 is MDHEN and CDR2 SYDVKM. The V and J ends lost 1 base and 0 bases respectively, with 13 bases between them. The CDR3 is made up of 17 amino acids.

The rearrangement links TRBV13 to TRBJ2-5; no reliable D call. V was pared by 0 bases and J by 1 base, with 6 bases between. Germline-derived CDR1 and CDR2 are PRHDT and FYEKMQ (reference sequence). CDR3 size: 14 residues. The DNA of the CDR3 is TGTGCCAGCAGCTTAGGCCAGCTCCAAGAGACCCAGTACTTC. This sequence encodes CASSLGQLQETQYF.

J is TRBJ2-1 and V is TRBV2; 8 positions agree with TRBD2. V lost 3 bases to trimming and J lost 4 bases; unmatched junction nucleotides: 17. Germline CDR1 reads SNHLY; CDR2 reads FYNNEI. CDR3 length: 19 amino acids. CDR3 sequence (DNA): TGTGCCAGCAGTGAGGGGGGGGTACTCGGGACTAGGTATTACAATGAGCAGTTCTTC. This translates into CASSEGGVLGTRYYNEQFF.

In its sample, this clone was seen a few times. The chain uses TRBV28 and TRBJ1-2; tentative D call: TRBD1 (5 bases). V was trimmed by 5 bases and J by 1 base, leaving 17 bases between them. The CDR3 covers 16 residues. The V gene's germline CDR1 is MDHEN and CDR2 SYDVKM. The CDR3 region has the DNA TGTGCCAGCAGTCTGGACCCGACAGATTTTAACTATGGCTACACCTTC. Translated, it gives CASSLDPTDFNYGYTF.

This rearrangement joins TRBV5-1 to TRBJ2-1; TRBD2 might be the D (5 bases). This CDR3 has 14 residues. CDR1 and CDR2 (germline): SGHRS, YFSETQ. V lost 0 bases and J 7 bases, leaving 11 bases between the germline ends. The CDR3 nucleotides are TGCGCCAGCAGCTTGGTTCTAGCCTCAAATGAGCAGTTCTTC. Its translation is CASSLVLASNEQFF.

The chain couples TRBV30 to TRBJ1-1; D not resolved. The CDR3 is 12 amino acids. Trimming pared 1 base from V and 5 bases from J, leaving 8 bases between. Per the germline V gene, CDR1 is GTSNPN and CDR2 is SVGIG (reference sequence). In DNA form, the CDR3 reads TGTGCCTGGAGTGAGAGTTGGACTGAAGCTTTCTTT. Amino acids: CAWSESWTEAFF.

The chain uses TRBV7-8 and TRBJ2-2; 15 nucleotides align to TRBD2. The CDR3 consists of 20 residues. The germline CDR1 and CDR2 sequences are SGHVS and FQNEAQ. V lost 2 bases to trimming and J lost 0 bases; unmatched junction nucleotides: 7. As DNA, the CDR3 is TGTGCCAGCAGCTTACGCGCGGGACTAGCGGGAGGTTCGAACACCGGGGAGCTGTTTTTT. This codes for CASSLRAGLAGGSNTGELFF.

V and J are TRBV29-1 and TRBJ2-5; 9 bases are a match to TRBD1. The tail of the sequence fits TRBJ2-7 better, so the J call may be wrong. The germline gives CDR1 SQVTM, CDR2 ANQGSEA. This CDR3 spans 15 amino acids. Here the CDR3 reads CSVEWVDRGAYEQYF. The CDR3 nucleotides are TGCAGCGTTGAATGGGTGGACAGGGGAGCGTACGAGCAGTACTTC.

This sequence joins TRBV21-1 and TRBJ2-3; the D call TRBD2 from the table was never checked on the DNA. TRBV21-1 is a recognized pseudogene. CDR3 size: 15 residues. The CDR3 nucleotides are TGTGCCAGCAGTTCTAGCGGATCGGGCACAGATACGCAGTATTTT. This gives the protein CASSSSGSGTDTQYF.

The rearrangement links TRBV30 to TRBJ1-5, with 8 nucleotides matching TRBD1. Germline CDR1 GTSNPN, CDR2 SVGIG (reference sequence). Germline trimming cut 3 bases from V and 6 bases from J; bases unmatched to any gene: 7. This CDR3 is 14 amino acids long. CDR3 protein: CAWSLRTGIQPQHF. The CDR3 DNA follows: TGTGCCTGGAGCTTGAGGACAGGGATTCAGCCCCAGCATTTT. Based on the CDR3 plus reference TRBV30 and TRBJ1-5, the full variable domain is SQTIHQWPATLVQPVGSPLSLECTVEGTSNPNLYWYRQAAGRGLQLLFYSVGIGQISSEVPQNLSASRPQDRQFILSSKKLLLSDSGFYLCAWSLRTGIQPQHFGDGTRLSIL.

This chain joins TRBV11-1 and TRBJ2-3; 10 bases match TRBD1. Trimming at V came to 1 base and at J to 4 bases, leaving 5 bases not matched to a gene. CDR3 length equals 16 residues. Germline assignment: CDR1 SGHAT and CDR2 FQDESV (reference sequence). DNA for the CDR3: TGTGCCAGCAGCTTAGATTGGGACAGGGGCGCAGATACGCAGTATTTT. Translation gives CASSLDWDRGADTQYF. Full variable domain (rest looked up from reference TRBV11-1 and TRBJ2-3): EAEVAQSPRYKITEKSQAVAFWCDPISGHATLYWYRQILGQGPELLVQFQDESVVDDSQLPKDRFSAERLKGVDSTLKIQPAELGDSAMYLCASSLDWDRGADTQYFGPGTRLTVL.

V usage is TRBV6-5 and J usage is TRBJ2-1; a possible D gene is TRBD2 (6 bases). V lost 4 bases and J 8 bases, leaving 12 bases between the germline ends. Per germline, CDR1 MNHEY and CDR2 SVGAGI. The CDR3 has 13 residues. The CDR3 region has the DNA TGTGCCAGCAGTTCCCGGGACTCGGATGAGCAGTTCTTC. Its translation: CASSSRDSDEQFF.

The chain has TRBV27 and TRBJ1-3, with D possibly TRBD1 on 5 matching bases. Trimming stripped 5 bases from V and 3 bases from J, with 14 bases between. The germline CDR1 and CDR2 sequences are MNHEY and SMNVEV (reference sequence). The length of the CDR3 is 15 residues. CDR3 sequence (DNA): TGTGCCAGCAGTCTAACCCCAGGGTTTGGAAACACCATATATTTT. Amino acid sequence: CASSLTPGFGNTIYF.